Listed here are 6 T cell receptor beta chains from one sample, sequenced in a study of blood T cell repertoires in COVID-19. Measured with immunoSEQ multiplex PCR; TCRdb has only the in-frame clones, and not every one. The profile shows about 200,000 clones, approximately 86% of them singletons. Input material: peripheral blood. These receptors all stem from a man in his sixties with acute or convalescent COVID-19.

The chain has TRBV5-1 and TRBJ2-3; possibly TRBD2 for D (7 bases). The germline V gene has CDR1 SGHRS and CDR2 YFSETQ. The CDR3 extends over 17 amino acids. The V and J ends lost 5 bases and 2 bases respectively, with 21 bases between them. This chain's CDR3 is CASSFGLAGAYTDTQYF. The CDR3 DNA reads TGCGCCAGCAGTTTTGGGTTGGCGGGGGCCTACACAGATACGCAGTATTTT.

This clone was seen a few times. The chain joins TRBV6-5 to TRBJ1-3; the match to TRBD1 covers 7 bases. The CDR3 is 15 residues long. CDR1 is MNHEY and CDR2 is SVGAGI in the germline V gene. Losses at the gene ends were 0 bases for V and 4 bases for J; bases not matched to a gene: 3. DNA of the CDR3: TGTGCCAGCAGTTACTCGGACAGGAGAGGAAACACCATATATTTT. Translating gives CASSYSDRRGNTIYF.

The genes are TRBV4-1 and TRBJ1-5; TRBD1 is a possible D gene (5 bases). Trimming pared 0 bases from V and 5 bases from J, leaving 14 bases between. CDR1 MGHRA and CDR2 YSYEKL come from the germline V gene. CDR3 size: 16 residues. CDR3 DNA: TGCGCCAGCAGCCAAGATGGGGCGGACGGATATCAGCCCCAGCATTTT. Translating gives CASSQDGADGYQPQHF.

The chain combines TRBV9 with TRBJ1-3, with D possibly TRBD1 on 6 matching bases. Germline values: CDR1 SGDLS, CDR2 YYNGEE. This CDR3 has 16 amino acids. Trimming pared 2 bases from V and 0 bases from J, leaving 12 bases between. The CDR3 nucleotides read TGTGCCAGCAGCGTTGGGGGCCTAAGCTCTGGAAACACCATATATTTT. This sequence encodes CASSVGGLSSGNTIYF.

This clone came up a few times. V gene TRBV2 combines with J gene TRBJ1-4; TRBD1 agrees at 7 bases. The CDR3 extends over 15 amino acids. Germline V gene data show CDR1 as SNHLY and CDR2 as FYNNEI. V shed 8 bases and J 13 bases; nucleotides not matched to a gene: 19. CDR3 bases: TGTGCCAGCCGAACCTCCCACAGGGGATTAAAGAGACTGTTTTTT. The encoded protein is CASRTSHRGLKRLFF. The full variable domain, in which reference TRBV2 and TRBJ1-4 provide the parts outside the CDR3, is EPEVTQTPSHQVTQMGQEVILRCVPISNHLYFYWYRQILGQKVEFLVSFYNNEISEKSEIFDDQFSVERPDGSNFTLKIRSTKLEDSAMYFCASRTSHRGLKRLFFGSGTQLSVL.

The chain joins TRBV7-9 to TRBJ1-1; D unresolved. The CDR3 is made up of 13 amino acids. Deletions cut 5 bases from V and 2 bases from J, with 9 bases between. From germline, CDR1 is SEHNR and CDR2 FQNEAQ (reference sequence). CDR3 protein: CASSKGANTEAFF. CDR3 DNA sequence: TGTGCCAGCAGCAAGGGAGCTAACACTGAAGCTTTCTTT.